The clone carrying this TCR beta chain was seen repeatedly, ten times or more. The data derive from a study of beta chain features in type 1 diabetes. The study reverse transcribed the entire isolated RNA, so it sequenced expressed TCRB transcripts. Libraries were prepared by immunoSEQ multiplex PCR; TCRdb keeps only in-frame clonotypes and omits some of them. The sample shows some 270,000 clones, 8% of them seen only once. Germline CDR1 and CDR2: MNHEY and SMNVEV (reference sequence). The CDR3 is 15 residues long. With 3 bases removed from V and 0 bases from J, the gap between germline ends came to 12 bases.

The sequencing sample was made of central memory CD4+ T cells from blood. The V call is TRBV27, the J call TRBJ2-7; a weak D match, TRBD2 (5 bases). The source of this sequence is a woman younger than 30 in good health. This CDR3 is CASSFRGRSSYEQYF. The CDR3 DNA sequence: TGTGCCAGCAGTTTTCGGGGTCGCAGCTCCTACGAGCAGTACTTC.